The 26 T cell receptor beta chains listed next were all sequenced from one sample in a study of radiotherapy plus CTLA-4 blockade in lung cancer. Clones were sequenced by immunoSEQ multiplex PCR, and TCRdb holds only the in-frame ones, with some missing. The data contain around 100,000 clones, roughly 74% of them singletons. The sequencing used peripheral blood, collected from a patient treated with radiotherapy plus ipilimumab. The receptors were sampled from a human donor with non-small cell lung cancer who had a partial response to radiotherapy plus ipilimumab. Some clones in this sample may be carry-over from other donors' samples.

The V and J genes are TRBV2 and TRBJ1-1, with TRBD1 identical over 8 bases. Unmatched junction bases numbered 2, after V lost 4 bases and J lost 1 base. Germline CDR1 and CDR2: SNHLY and FYNNEI. The CDR3 sequence is 14 residues long. The CDR3, as DNA: TGTGCCAGCAGTGGGACAGGGAGGAACACTGAAGCTTTCTTT. Encoded protein: CASSGTGRNTEAFF.

This chain uses TRBV7-8 with TRBJ2-3; the D gene is possibly TRBD2 (6 bases). Trimming cost V 0 bases and J 2 bases, with 12 bases left between them. The V gene's germline CDR1 is SGHVS and CDR2 FQNEAQ. CDR3 length: 16 amino acids. The CDR3 region is CASSLATRTITDTQYF. Written as DNA, the CDR3 is TGTGCCAGCAGCTTAGCGACTAGAACTATCACAGATACGCAGTATTTT. Together with reference TRBV7-8 and TRBJ2-3, the CDR3 gives the full variable domain: GAGVSQSPRYKVAKRGQDVALRCDPISGHVSLFWYQQALGQGPEFLTYFQNEAQLDKSGLPSDRFFAERPEGSVSTLKIQRTQQEDSAVYLCASSLATRTITDTQYFGPGTRLTVL.

This clone was observed a handful of times. The chain joins TRBV11-3 to TRBJ2-1; the match to TRBD2 covers 7 bases. Looked up from germline, CDR1 is SGHNT and CDR2 is YENEEA. The CDR3 spans 18 residues. V dropped 5 bases and J dropped 13; count of bases not matched to a gene: 26. This CDR3 reads CASSPRDYLTPGPPIQFF. The CDR3 DNA reads TGTGCCAGCAGCCCGCGGGACTACCTAACACCTGGCCCGCCGATTCAGTTCTTC.

This chain joins TRBV5-8 and TRBJ1-5; 11 positions match TRBD1. The CDR3 contains 19 residues. The V and J ends lost 1 base and 6 bases, in that order; junction bases with no gene match: 15. Germline loops: CDR1 SGHTS, CDR2 YDEGEE. In DNA form, the CDR3 reads TGTGCCAGCAGCTTGCTGCTGGGGGGTGGGACAGGGGGTTTTCAGCCCCAGCATTTT. Translation: CASSLLLGGGTGGFQPQHF.

The chain employs TRBV7-9 and TRBJ1-1; D remains unclear. Germline V gene data show CDR1 as SEHNR and CDR2 as FQNEAQ (reference sequence). Trimming removed 2 bases at V and 3 bases at J, with 10 bases between. The CDR3 totals 14 residues. The CDR3 loop reads CASSLMLGDTEAFF. The DNA for the CDR3 is TGTGCCAGCAGCTTAATGCTCGGGGACACTGAAGCTTTCTTT.

The chain has TRBV6-1 and TRBJ2-2, with D possibly being TRBD1 (6 bases). Looked up from germline, CDR1 is MNHNS and CDR2 is SASEGT. Trimming pared 5 bases from V and 6 bases from J, leaving 13 bases between. The CDR3 length is 14 residues. CDR3 nucleotides: TGTGCCAGCAGTCCCGGGACACCCCCCGGGGAGCTGTTTTTT. Amino acid sequence: CASSPGTPPGELFF.

The DNA for the CDR3 is TGTGCCAGCAGCCCCTCGGTAGCCCGACTCTACAATGAGCAGTTCTTC. Translating gives CASSPSVARLYNEQFF. The chain carries TRBV7-2 and TRBJ2-1; D uncertain. The CDR3 is 16 residues long. With 5 bases removed from V and 3 bases from J, the gap between germline ends came to 17 bases. Germline V CDR1 and CDR2: SGHTA, FQGNSA.

CDR3 nucleotide sequence: TGTGCCAGCAGTTTTGGCGGGGTAGACACAGATACGCAGTATTTT. Encoded protein: CASSFGGVDTDTQYF. The chain combines TRBV27 with TRBJ2-3; possible D gene TRBD2, 6 bases. Germline V lookup: CDR1 MNHEY, CDR2 SMNVEV (reference sequence). This CDR3 spans 15 amino acids. Trimming removed 3 bases at V and 2 bases at J, with 12 bases between.

The chain combines TRBV6-5 with TRBJ1-2, with D maybe TRBD1 (6 bases). Deletions cut 6 bases from V and 4 bases from J, with 15 bases between. CDR1 and CDR2 (germline): MNHEY, SVGAGI. The CDR3 covers 14 residues. This CDR3 reads CASSPGHKTYGYTF. The CDR3 bases are TGTGCCAGCAGCCCGGGACACAAGACCTATGGCTACACCTTC.

The rearrangement uses TRBV5-1 and TRBJ2-5; 8 nucleotides agree with TRBD2. This CDR3 region has 15 residues. The V segment lost 4 bases and the J segment 2 bases; nucleotides outside the gene matches: 7. Germline V gene lookup returns CDR1 SGHRS and CDR2 YFSETQ. The CDR3 here is CASSRDGGVQETQYF. CDR3 coding DNA: TGCGCCAGCAGCCGGGACGGGGGGGTACAAGAGACCCAGTACTTC.

In DNA form, the CDR3 reads TGCGCCAGCAGCTTGGTTCCAGGGGGCACCGGGGAGCTGTTTTTT. It specifies CASSLVPGGTGELFF. This chain links TRBV5-1 with TRBJ2-2; 7 nucleotides line up with TRBD1. This CDR3 is built from 15 residues. V gave up 0 bases and J gave up 4 bases; unmatched junction bases: 3. Per the germline V gene, CDR1 is SGHRS and CDR2 is YFSETQ.

As for this clone: One junction end disagrees with the germline gene, perhaps due to a read error. J is TRBJ2-2 and V is TRBV9; a weak D match, TRBD1 (6 bases). The CDR3 is 16 amino acids. Germline loops: CDR1 SGDLS, CDR2 YYNGEE. For the CDR3, the DNA is TGTGCCGGCAGCGCCAGGGGAACTGCTCGGACCGGGGAGTTGTTTTTT. Translation gives CAGSARGTARTGELFF. Combining the CDR3 with reference TRBV9 and TRBJ2-2 gives the whole variable domain DSGVTQTPKHLITATGQRVTLRCSPRSGDLSVYWYQQSLDQGLQFLIQYYNGEERAKGNILERFSAQQFPDLHSELNLSSLELGDSALYFCAGSARGTARTGELFFGEGSRLTVL.

J is TRBJ2-5 and V is TRBV6-5; 7 bases are shared with TRBD1. The length of the CDR3 is 15 residues. The germline CDR1 and CDR2 sequences are MNHEY and SVGAGI. After removal of 5 bases from V and 5 bases from J, the junction contained 11 bases not matched to a gene. The CDR3 region has the DNA TGTGCCAGCAGTCACCGGGGACAGATTGGGGAGACCCAGTACTTC. Protein product: CASSHRGQIGETQYF.

The CDR3 here is CASSLNPGSSNYGYTF. Written as DNA, the CDR3 is TGCGCCAGCAGCCTTAACCCCGGGAGTTCTAACTATGGCTACACCTTC. The V gene is TRBV5-1, the J gene TRBJ1-2; D unclear. Trimming removed 4 bases at V and 0 bases at J, with 16 bases between. Germline CDR1 and CDR2: SGHRS and YFSETQ. This CDR3 comprises 16 residues.

The chain carries TRBV5-6 and TRBJ2-1; TRBD2 matches at 8 bases. Trimming removed 6 bases from V and 1 base from J; junction bases left unmatched: 6. The CDR3 covers 15 residues. CDR1 is SGHDT and CDR2 is YYEEEE in the germline V gene. CDR3 DNA sequence: TGTGCCAGCATCCAACTAGCGGATTCCTACAATGAGCAGTTCTTC. This encodes CASIQLADSYNEQFF.

This clone has a single count. The CDR3 DNA reads as TGTGCCAGCAGAGGACAGGGTGGAGACTATGGCTACACCTTC. This translates into CASRGQGGDYGYTF. The V gene is TRBV28, the J gene TRBJ1-2, with 8 bases fitting TRBD1. The germline gives CDR1 MDHEN, CDR2 SYDVKM. CDR3 size: 14 residues. V lost 6 bases and J lost 3; bases outside the gene matches: 6.

The DNA of the CDR3 is TGTGCCAGCAGCTTAGCGCGCAGGGTGGGAAACACCATATATTTT. Translation gives CASSLARRVGNTIYF. V is TRBV7-2 and J is TRBJ1-3, with D perhaps matching TRBD1 (5 bases). The CDR3 runs to 15 residues. From germline, CDR1 is SGHTA and CDR2 FQGNSA. V was pared by 0 bases and J by 4 bases, with 10 bases between. Full variable domain (missing parts from reference TRBV7-2 and TRBJ1-3): GAGVSQSPSNKVTEKGKDVELRCDPISGHTALYWYRQSLGQGLEFLIYFQGNSAPDKSGLPSDRFSAERTGGSVSTLTIQRTQQEDSAVYLCASSLARRVGNTIYFGEGSWLTVV.

In this sample, this clone turned up a few times. V and J are TRBV11-3 and TRBJ2-7, with 7 bases lining up with TRBD1. The CDR3 length is 14 residues. Germline loops: CDR1 SGHNT, CDR2 YENEEA. J was trimmed by 2 bases and V by 3 bases; bases with no gene match: 4. The CDR3 protein is CASSFYRGAYEQYF. The DNA for the CDR3 is TGTGCCAGCAGCTTTTACAGGGGAGCCTACGAGCAGTACTTC.

This chain's CDR3 is CASSRDRYFSYEQYF. In DNA, the CDR3 is TGTGCCAGCAGCCGGGACAGGTACTTCTCCTACGAGCAGTACTTC. The rearrangement links TRBV5-6 to TRBJ2-7, with TRBD1 identical over 8 bases. Germline V gene lookup returns CDR1 SGHDT and CDR2 YYEEEE. The CDR3 is 15 amino acids. V lost 4 bases to trimming and J lost 0 bases; unmatched junction nucleotides: 6.

This chain links TRBV29-1 with TRBJ1-1, with D perhaps matching TRBD1 (5 bases). Trimming removed 4 bases from V and 4 bases from J, with 16 bases in between. Germline V gives CDR1 SQVTM, CDR2 ANQGSEA. This CDR3 has 14 amino acids. The chain's CDR3 is CSVGEAGFGTEAFF. Written as DNA, the CDR3 is TGCAGCGTTGGAGAGGCAGGGTTCGGCACTGAAGCTTTCTTT.

The rearrangement joins TRBV6-5 to TRBJ2-6; D is uncertain. The ends were cut back, 6 bases at V and 1 base at J, with 7 bases in the middle. The germline CDR1 and CDR2 sequences are MNHEY and SVGAGI. The CDR3 is made up of 14 amino acids. CDR3 DNA sequence: TGTGCCAGCAGGTGGCTTTCTGGGGCCAACGTCCTGACTTTC. Its translation is CASRWLSGANVLTF.

This sequence joins TRBV28 and TRBJ1-2; D might be TRBD1 (5 bases). The CDR3 has 15 residues. Germline assignment: CDR1 MDHEN and CDR2 SYDVKM. The ends were cut back, 6 bases at V and 4 bases at J, with 18 bases in the middle. CDR3 residues: CASSRPGGGLYGYTF. CDR3 DNA: TGTGCCAGCAGCCGGCCGGGGGGGGGTCTCTATGGCTACACCTTC.

This sequence joins TRBV20-1 and TRBJ1-2, with no clear D. Germline-derived CDR1 and CDR2 are DFQATT and SNEGSKA (reference sequence). This CDR3 has 9 amino acids. V gave up 7 bases and J gave up 8 bases, with 8 bases separating them. CDR3 amino acids: CSGGQGYTF. CDR3 DNA: TGCAGTGGCGGGCAAGGCTACACCTTC.

The chain couples TRBV14 to TRBJ2-5, with 10 bases aligning to TRBD1. The last part of the DNA fits TRBJ2-7 better; the J call may be wrong. CDR1 is SGHDN and CDR2 is FVKESK in the germline V gene. The CDR3 covers 15 residues. The CDR3 is CASSQVDRGGYEQYF. DNA of the CDR3: TGTGCCAGCAGCCAAGTGGACAGGGGGGGTTACGAGCAGTACTTC.

A single count supports this clone. This CDR3 reads CASRRVGSYEQYF. The CDR3, as DNA: TGTGCCAGCAGGCGGGTCGGGTCTTACGAGCAGTACTTC. This chain uses TRBV27 with TRBJ2-7, with TRBD2 as a possible D gene (5 bases). In germline, CDR1 is MNHEY, CDR2 SMNVEV (reference sequence). V was clipped by 6 bases and J by 4 bases, with 13 bases between them. This CDR3 is 13 amino acids long.

V usage is TRBV5-1 and J usage is TRBJ2-3, with D maybe TRBD2 (6 bases). Trimming removed 4 bases at V and 6 bases at J, with 15 bases between. The CDR3 totals 14 residues. Per germline, CDR1 SGHRS and CDR2 YFSETQ. CDR3 sequence reads: CASSPEGRLDTQYF. The CDR3, as DNA: TGCGCCAGCAGCCCCGAGGGGAGGTTGGATACGCAGTATTTT.